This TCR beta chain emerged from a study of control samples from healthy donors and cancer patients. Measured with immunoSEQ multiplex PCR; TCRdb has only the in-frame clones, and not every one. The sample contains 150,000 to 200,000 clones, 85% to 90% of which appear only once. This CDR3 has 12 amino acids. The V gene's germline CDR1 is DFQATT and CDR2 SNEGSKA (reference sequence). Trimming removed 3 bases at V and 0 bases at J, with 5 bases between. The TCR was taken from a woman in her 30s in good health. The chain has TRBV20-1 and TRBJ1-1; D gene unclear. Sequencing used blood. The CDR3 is CSASRVNTEAFF. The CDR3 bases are TGCAGTGCTAGTAGGGTGAACACTGAAGCTTTCTTT.